The 19 T cell receptor beta chains given below trace back to one sample, sequenced in a study of CD8 T cells in ankylosing spondylitis. TCRdb processed the 5' RACE reads anew with MiXCR; each CDR3 protein has one entry. This sample carries about 240,000 distinct CDR3 sequences, over 8.5% of them seen once, and the ten largest clones take about 6.8%. Sequencing was carried out using blood, either unsorted or a sorted T cell fraction (not recorded which). These receptors were obtained from a male donor with ankylosing spondylitis or in good health (not recorded which).

This clonotype showed up just a few times. The chain links TRBV10-3 to TRBJ1-5; D not certain. The CDR3 extends over 13 amino acids. The germline V gene has CDR1 ENHRY and CDR2 SYGVKD. V was cut by 0 bases and J by 5 bases, with 5 bases left in between. DNA for the CDR3: TGTGCCATCAGTGAGTCGACTGATCAGCCCCAGCATTTT. Translated: CAISESTDQPQHF.

This clonotype was detected ten times or more. The chain links TRBV20-1 to TRBJ2-7; the match to TRBD1 covers 8 bases. Germline V lookup: CDR1 DFQATT, CDR2 SNEGSKA (reference sequence). The length of the CDR3 is 15 residues. The V and J ends lost 0 bases and 3 bases, in that order; junction bases with no gene match: 7. CDR3: CSARDNGQGLYEQYF. In DNA form, the CDR3 reads TGCAGTGCTAGAGATAACGGACAGGGCCTCTACGAGCAGTACTTC.

This clonotype was recorded at least ten times. The chain links TRBV30 to TRBJ1-6; 8 bases are a match to TRBD1. CDR3 size: 14 residues. Per the germline V gene, CDR1 is GTSNPN and CDR2 is SVGIG (reference sequence). V shed 7 bases and J 8 bases; nucleotides not matched to a gene: 10. The CDR3 here is CASAPGTGDSPLHF. In nucleotides, the CDR3 is TGTGCCTCCGCACCCGGGACAGGAGATTCACCCCTCCACTTT.

This clonotype was recorded many times. V is TRBV20-1 and J is TRBJ2-3; 7 nucleotides match TRBD2. Germline trimming cut 0 bases from V and 2 bases from J; bases unmatched to any gene: 5. Germline V gene sequence: CDR1 DFQATT, CDR2 SNEGSKA (reference sequence). CDR3 length: 15 residues. CDR3 in DNA: TGCAGTGCTAGAGAGCTAGCGGACTCCACAGATACGCAGTATTTT. Protein sequence: CSARELADSTDTQYF.

Ten or more counts support this clonotype. J is TRBJ2-3 and V is TRBV29-1; D may be TRBD1 or TRBD2 (6 bases each). The ends were cut back, 3 bases at V and 6 bases at J, with 19 bases in the middle. The CDR3 is 15 amino acids. Germline V gives CDR1 SQVTM, CDR2 ANQGSEA. CDR3: CSVDWGAEGMDTQYF. The CDR3 nucleotides read TGCAGCGTTGATTGGGGGGCAGAAGGTATGGATACGCAGTATTTT.

The table lists this clonotype with many counts. The rearrangement links TRBV20-1 to TRBJ1-2; maybe TRBD1 (5 bases). Trimming cost V 5 bases and J 4 bases, with 14 bases left between them. The CDR3 spans 13 residues. The germline V gene has CDR1 DFQATT and CDR2 SNEGSKA (reference sequence). The CDR3 is CSAPRGPTYGYTF. For the CDR3, the DNA is TGCAGTGCTCCGCGGGGACCTACCTATGGCTACACCTTC.

This clonotype was picked up many times. This chain connects TRBV5-1 to TRBJ2-2; 7 bases agree with TRBD1. The CDR3 has 14 amino acids. J lost 4 bases, V lost 4 bases, and 4 bases had no gene match. The V gene's germline CDR1 is SGHRS and CDR2 YFSETQ. CDR3 amino acids: CASSPGTATGELFF. In DNA, the CDR3 is TGCGCCAGCAGCCCCGGGACAGCCACCGGGGAGCTGTTTTTT.

This clonotype was seen many times. The chain joins TRBV6-5 to TRBJ1-5, with D possibly being TRBD1 (5 bases). The CDR3 contains 14 residues. V gave up 5 bases and J gave up 1 base, with 9 bases separating them. CDR1 and CDR2 from the germline V gene are MNHEY and SVGAGI. CDR3 residues: CASSNRDSNQPQHF. The CDR3 DNA sequence: TGTGCCAGCAGTAACCGGGACAGCAATCAGCCCCAGCATTTT.

Concerning this clonotype itself: With a much larger clone just one base away, this may be a read error. This chain links TRBV27 with TRBJ2-3, with 11 positions matching TRBD2. Germline V gene sequence: CDR1 MNHEY, CDR2 SMNVEV (reference sequence). This CDR3 has 16 amino acids. CDR3 sequence reads: CASSLGLAGGADMQYF. The CDR3, as DNA: TGTGCCAGCAGTTTGGGGCTAGCGGGAGGAGCAGATATGCAGTATTTT.

This clonotype was seen ten or more times. The V call is TRBV6-1, the J call TRBJ1-1; D remains unclear. The V gene's germline CDR1 is MNHNS and CDR2 SASEGT. The V end lost 8 bases, the J end lost 1 base, and 11 bases lay between the germline ends. The CDR3 totals 13 residues. The CDR3 sequence is CASREGRNTEAFF. In DNA form, the CDR3 reads TGTGCCAGCCGCGAGGGAAGGAACACTGAAGCTTTCTTT.

This clonotype occurred many times. The gene calls are TRBV6-5 and TRBJ2-3; no clear D gene. CDR3 size: 15 residues. Germline V lookup: CDR1 MNHEY, CDR2 SVGAGI. Between the trimmed V and J ends, which lost 0 bases and 11 bases, there was a span of 18 bases. CDR3 region: CASSYSNMALEMQYF. CDR3 DNA sequence: TGTGCCAGCAGTTACTCCAACATGGCCCTTGAGATGCAGTATTTT.

The V gene is TRBV27, the J gene TRBJ2-7; 9 bases align to TRBD1. The CDR3 contains 15 residues. With 4 bases clipped from V and 5 bases from J, the junction kept 9 bases outside the gene matches. Looked up from germline, CDR1 is MNHEY and CDR2 is SMNVEV (reference sequence). The CDR3 bases are TGTGCCAGCAGTTCGCTTGGACAGGGGAAAAACGAGCAGTACTTC. Amino acids: CASSSLGQGKNEQYF.

In this sample, this clonotype turned up many times. The rearrangement uses TRBV29-1 and TRBJ1-2; D gene uncertain. CDR3 length equals 13 residues. V lost 1 base, J lost 4 bases, and 10 bases lay in between. CDR1 is SQVTM, CDR2 ANQGSEA, per germline. As DNA, the CDR3 is TGCAGCGTTGAAGGCAGCCTGGGCTATGGCTACACCTTC. Its translation: CSVEGSLGYGYTF.

This clonotype was recorded at least ten times. The rearrangement links TRBV5-1 to TRBJ2-1, with 8 positions matching TRBD2. Germline-derived CDR1 and CDR2 are SGHRS and YFSETQ. V lost 5 bases to trimming and J lost 9 bases; unmatched junction nucleotides: 10. The CDR3 has 14 amino acids. The CDR3 sequence: CASRGTMAGGEQFF. CDR3 nucleotide sequence: TGCGCCAGCAGGGGAACCATGGCGGGAGGTGAGCAGTTCTTC.

This clonotype was seen repeatedly, ten times or more. The chain couples TRBV12-3 or TRBV12-4 to TRBJ2-7, with D maybe TRBD1 (6 bases). With 5 bases removed from V and 4 bases from J, the gap between germline ends came to 18 bases. This CDR3 region has 15 residues. CDR3 DNA sequence: TGTGCCAGCAGTGTACCGGGACAATCGGCGTACGAGCAGTACTTC. Amino acid sequence: CASSVPGQSAYEQYF.

This clonotype was observed many times. The chain's CDR3 is CATSDPVTSDTGELFF. CDR3 bases: TGTGCCACCAGTGACCCTGTAACTAGCGACACCGGGGAGCTGTTTTTT. The chain employs TRBV24-1 and TRBJ2-2; TRBD2 aligns across 7 bases. This CDR3 contains 16 residues. The V gene end was trimmed by 4 bases and the J gene end by 3 bases; junction bases not matched to a gene: 7. Looked up from germline, CDR1 is KGHDR and CDR2 is SFDVKD.

This clonotype was counted a few times. The rearrangement joins TRBV5-1 to TRBJ2-7, with D possibly being TRBD2 (5 bases). The germline V and J ends were trimmed by 5 bases and 0 bases, with 15 bases remaining between them. Germline CDR1 and CDR2: SGHRS and YFSETQ. The CDR3 has 15 amino acids. CDR3 sequence: CASRAETLSSYEQYF. CDR3 DNA: TGCGCCAGCAGAGCGGAGACCTTGAGCTCCTACGAGCAGTACTTC.

This clonotype was detected ten times or more. The chain has TRBV12-3 or TRBV12-4 and TRBJ1-1; 7 bases agree with TRBD1. The length of the CDR3 is 13 residues. V shed 8 bases and J 8 bases; nucleotides not matched to a gene: 11. The CDR3 region is CASRTKGAGEAFF. CDR3 sequence (DNA): TGTGCCAGCCGGACCAAGGGGGCTGGCGAAGCTTTCTTT.

This clonotype was counted at least ten times. The chain combines TRBV7-9 with TRBJ2-6; TRBD2 aligns across 11 bases. CDR1 is SEHNR and CDR2 is FQNEAQ in the germline V gene (reference sequence). The V and J ends lost 6 bases and 3 bases, in that order; junction bases with no gene match: 7. The CDR3 is made up of 17 amino acids. The CDR3 DNA reads TGTGCCAGCAGAGTTTTAGCGGGAGGGGTTGGGGCCAACGTCCTGACTTTC. Its translation: CASRVLAGGVGANVLTF.